The source of this TCR beta chain is a study of beta chain features in type 1 diabetes. Study background: Regarding age, gender and cell yields, patients proved similar to healthy donors.

Points on this clone: The target antigen is unknown.

Study-level findings and limits: A greater similarity of naive, central memory and Treg TCRB repertoires was seen among patients than among healthy donors. Across all four CD4+ subsets, people with type 1 diabetes showed modestly shorter TCRB CDR3s.

Germline lookup yields CDR1 LNHNV and CDR2 YYDKDF (reference sequence). Trimming took 0 bases from V and 0 from J, leaving 8 bases between them. The CDR3 contains 15 residues. What was sequenced were expressed TCRB transcripts, since all of the isolated RNA had been reverse transcribed. The assay was immunoSEQ multiplex PCR, and TCRdb's table has in-frame clones only and misses some. The table records 330,000 or so clones, about 12% of them present only once. The source material was naive CD4+ T cells from blood. The TCR was taken from a woman aged 18-30 years with type 1 diabetes. The genes are TRBV15 and TRBJ1-1; perhaps TRBD1 as D (5 bases). The CDR3 nucleotides are TGTGCCACCAGCAGAGAGACAGCTATGAACACTGAAGCTTTCTTT. It yields the protein CATSRETAMNTEAFF.